This T cell receptor (beta chain) is drawn from a study of PD-1 blockade in classical Hodgkin lymphoma. Study-wide results and caveats: CD4+ but not CD8+ TCR diversity rose significantly by C4D1.

The time point denotes: cycle 4 day 1 (C4D1), after 5 to 7 weeks of nivolumab. There was relapse after autologous stem cell transplantation in every patient, and there was variation in brentuximab vedotin exposure. Trimming shortened V by 5 bases and J by 7 bases, and 14 bases separated the two germline ends. Germline CDR1 reads MNHNY; CDR2 reads SVGAGI (reference sequence). The CDR3 sequence is 14 residues long. This clone was picked up one time. Antigen unknown. Assay: immunoSEQ multiplex PCR; the TCRdb copy retains only in-frame clones and omits some. The table has 25,000 to 30,000 clones, around four fifths seen once.

This TCR came from a human donor with classical Hodgkin lymphoma. Sequencing used peripheral blood mononuclear cells (PBMCs), obtained before the fourth cycle of nivolumab. V gene TRBV6-6 combines with J gene TRBJ1-4; D is possibly TRBD1 (6 bases). CDR3 in DNA: TGTGCCAGCAGTAAATGGGACACTCGTGAAAAACTGTTTTTT. Translated: CASSKWDTREKLFF.